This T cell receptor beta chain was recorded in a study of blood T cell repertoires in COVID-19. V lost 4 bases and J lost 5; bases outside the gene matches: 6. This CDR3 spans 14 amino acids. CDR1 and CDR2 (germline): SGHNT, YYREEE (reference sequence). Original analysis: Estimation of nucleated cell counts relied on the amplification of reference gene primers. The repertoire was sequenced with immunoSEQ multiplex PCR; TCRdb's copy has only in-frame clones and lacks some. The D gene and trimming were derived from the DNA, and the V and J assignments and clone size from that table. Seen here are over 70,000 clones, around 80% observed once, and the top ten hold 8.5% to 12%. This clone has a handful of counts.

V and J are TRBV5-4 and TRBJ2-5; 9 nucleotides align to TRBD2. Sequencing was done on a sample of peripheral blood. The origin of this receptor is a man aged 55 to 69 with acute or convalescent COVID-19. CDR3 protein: CASSPGLAGETQYF. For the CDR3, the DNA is TGTGCCAGCAGCCCGGGACTAGCCGGGGAGACCCAGTACTTC. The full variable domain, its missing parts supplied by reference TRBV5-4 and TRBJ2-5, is ETGVTQSPTHLIKTRGQQVTLRCSSQSGHNTVSWYQQALGQGPQFIFQYYREEENGRGNFPPRFSGLQFPNYSSELNVNALELDDSALYLCASSPGLAGETQYFGPGTRLLVL.